Sequencing of this T cell receptor (beta chain) was carried out in a study of OX40 agonist ivuxolimab in advanced cancers. Study summary: The treatment was a fully human IgG2 OX40 agonist, ivuxolimab. Regarding the study as a whole: Expanded clones belonging to CD8+ T cells outnumbered, on average, those of CD4+.

The germline V gene has CDR1 SGHNT and CDR2 YYREEE (reference sequence). This CDR3 contains 15 residues. V lost 5 bases and J lost 4; bases outside the gene matches: 8. Remarks on this clone: Its antigen remains unidentified.

Measured with immunoSEQ multiplex PCR; TCRdb has only the in-frame clones, and not every one. The table shows 100,000 to 110,000 clones, with 75% to 90% occurring only once. The J gene is TRBJ1-2, the V gene TRBV5-4; 10 bases are shared with TRBD1. The specimen comprised CD4+ or CD8+ T cells sorted from blood, sampled in a trial of the OX40 agonist ivuxolimab. The sequence derives from an adult with an advanced solid tumor such as melanoma, head and neck, liver or kidney cancer. CDR3 DNA sequence: TGTGCCAGCAGACCCGGACAGGGGGGTTCCTATGGCTACACCTTC. The encoded protein is CASRPGQGGSYGYTF.